The 29 T cell receptor beta chains in this list originate from one sample, sequenced in a study of OX40 agonist ivuxolimab in advanced cancers. Clones were read by immunoSEQ multiplex PCR, and TCRdb kept only the in-frame ones, dropping some. The sample contains tens of thousands of clones, 90% of which appear only once. The sequencing here drew on CD4+ or CD8+ T cells sorted from blood, taken in a trial of the OX40 agonist ivuxolimab. All receptors come from an adult with an advanced solid tumor such as melanoma, head and neck, liver or kidney cancer.

This rearrangement joins TRBV7-3 to TRBJ2-1; D might be TRBD1 (6 bases). V lost 4 bases and J lost 0, with 10 bases in between. CDR3 length: 15 residues. Germline V gives CDR1 SGHTA, CDR2 FQGTGA. The CDR3 protein is CASSWDTNSYNEQFF. CDR3 DNA sequence: TGTGCCAGCAGCTGGGACACAAACTCCTACAATGAGCAGTTCTTC.

The chain combines TRBV6-5 with TRBJ2-7; D is uncertain. Trimming cost V 2 bases and J 3 bases, with 8 bases left between them. The CDR3 sequence is 13 residues long. Per germline, CDR1 MNHEY and CDR2 SVGAGI. The chain's CDR3 is CASSYGLIYEQYF. In DNA, the CDR3 is TGTGCCAGCAGTTACGGGCTTATCTACGAGCAGTACTTC.

J is TRBJ2-3 and V is TRBV4-3; TRBD2 matches at 7 bases. V shed 1 base and J 0 bases; nucleotides not matched to a gene: 7. The CDR3 length is 17 residues. Germline CDR1 is LGHNA and CDR2 is YSLEER. The CDR3 DNA reads TGCGCCAGCAGCCAAGCTATAGCGGGTCCTAGCACAGATACGCAGTATTTT. Translated, it gives CASSQAIAGPSTDTQYF.

The chain joins TRBV10-3 to TRBJ1-2; D gene ambiguous. The CDR3 has 13 residues. CDR1 is ENHRY and CDR2 is SYGVKD in the germline V gene. V was pared by 3 bases and J by 8 bases, with 13 bases between. The CDR3 is CAISDSPPGGYTF. CDR3 sequence (DNA): TGTGCCATCAGTGACAGTCCCCCCGGGGGCTACACCTTC.

This rearrangement joins TRBV11-2 to TRBJ2-7; TRBD2 aligns across 7 bases. V gave up 1 base and J gave up 2 bases; unmatched junction bases: 5. The CDR3 runs 15 residues. Germline loops: CDR1 SGHAT, CDR2 FQNNGV. CDR3 nucleotides: TGTGCCAGCAGCTTAGTGGGGGGGGAGGCCTACGAGCAGTACTTC. Translating gives CASSLVGGEAYEQYF. Based on the CDR3 plus reference TRBV11-2 and TRBJ2-7, the full variable domain is EAGVAQSPRYKIIEKRQSVAFWCNPISGHATLYWYQQILGQGPKLLIQFQNNGVVDDSQLPKDRFSAERLKGVDSTLKIQPAKLEDSAVYLCASSLVGGEAYEQYFGPGTRLTVT.

This clone was recorded only once. The chain carries TRBV9 and TRBJ1-1; D is undetermined. V was shortened by 0 bases and J by 6 bases, with 15 bases between the two germline ends. Germline CDR1 reads SGDLS; CDR2 reads YYNGEE. CDR3 size: 15 residues. Here the CDR3 DNA reads TGTGCCAGCAGCGTAGAGCCGGCGGGGATACCTGAAGCTTTCTTT. Its protein product is CASSVEPAGIPEAFF. The variable domain in full, with the rest retrieved from reference TRBV9 and TRBJ1-1, is DSGVTQTPKHLITATGQRVTLRCSPRSGDLSVYWYQQSLDQGLQFLIQYYNGEERAKGNILERFSAQQFPDLHSELNLSSLELGDSALYFCASSVEPAGIPEAFFGQGTRLTVV.

V is TRBV9 and J is TRBJ2-1, with D possibly TRBD2 on 7 matching bases. Germline-derived CDR1 and CDR2 are SGDLS and YYNGEE. The V and J ends lost 2 bases and 10 bases respectively, with 25 bases between them. This CDR3 contains 17 residues. The DNA of the CDR3 is TGTGCCAGCAGCGTTGCCGCCGGGCGGGAGCAGGGGCGCGAGCAGTTCTTC. Translation gives CASSVAAGREQGREQFF. Drawing the rest from reference TRBV9 and TRBJ2-1, the complete variable domain is DSGVTQTPKHLITATGQRVTLRCSPRSGDLSVYWYQQSLDQGLQFLIQYYNGEERAKGNILERFSAQQFPDLHSELNLSSLELGDSALYFCASSVAAGREQGREQFFGPGTRLTVL.

This clone was seen more than once but under ten times. CDR3 in DNA: TGTGCCAGCAGTGCCCAGGGGATCGGTGAAGCTTTCTTT. Encoded protein: CASSAQGIGEAFF. The chain uses TRBV6-4 and TRBJ1-1; tentative D call: TRBD1 (6 bases). V was shortened by 4 bases and J by 7 bases, with 13 bases between the two germline ends. The CDR3 is made up of 13 amino acids. Germline V gene sequence: CDR1 MRHNA, CDR2 SNTAGT.

The chain is built from TRBV7-3 and TRBJ2-1; 11 nucleotides align to TRBD2. CDR1 and CDR2 from the germline V gene are SGHTA and FQGTGA. The V and J ends lost 5 bases and 1 base, in that order; junction bases with no gene match: 4. CDR3 length: 16 residues. The CDR3 DNA sequence: TGTGCCAGCAGCGTGACTAGCGGGGAATCCTACAATGAGCAGTTCTTC. Its protein is CASSVTSGESYNEQFF.

This sequence joins TRBV5-1 and TRBJ2-7; D assignment may be TRBD1 or TRBD2 (5 bases each). There are 15 residues in the CDR3. V was shortened by 2 bases and J by 0 bases, with 12 bases between the two germline ends. Germline-derived CDR1 and CDR2 are SGHRS and YFSETQ. The CDR3 reads CASSLTGASSYEQYF. The CDR3 DNA reads as TGCGCCAGCAGCTTAACCGGGGCCTCCTCCTACGAGCAGTACTTC.

The chain recombines TRBV18 with TRBJ2-7, with TRBD2 matching 11 bases. Germline V gene data show CDR1 as KGHSH and CDR2 as LQKENI. The CDR3 is 15 residues long. J lost 4 bases, V lost 4 bases, and 6 bases had no gene match. CDR3 bases: TGTGCCAGCTCACTATCCGGGACTAGCGGATACGAGCAGTACTTC. It codes for CASSLSGTSGYEQYF. Drawing the rest from reference TRBV18 and TRBJ2-7, the complete variable domain is NAGVMQNPRHLVRRRGQEARLRCSPMKGHSHVYWYRQLPEEGLKFMVYLQKENIIDESGMPKERFSAEFPKEGPSILRIQQVVRGDSAAYFCASSLSGTSGYEQYFGPGTRLTVT.

V is TRBV28 and J is TRBJ2-7; 7 nucleotides align to TRBD2. CDR3 length: 21 amino acids. Per the germline V gene, CDR1 is MDHEN and CDR2 is SYDVKM. Losses at the gene ends were 5 bases for V and 0 bases for J; bases not matched to a gene: 25. The CDR3 is CASSSYQGRGDGKTSSYEQYF. CDR3 coding DNA: TGTGCCAGCAGTAGCTACCAGGGCCGGGGGGACGGAAAAACGAGCTCCTACGAGCAGTACTTC.

This chain links TRBV28 with TRBJ1-6, with D unresolved. V was pared by 4 bases and J by 10 bases, with 14 bases between. Germline V CDR1 and CDR2: MDHEN, SYDVKM. The CDR3 sequence is 14 residues long. The CDR3 here is CASSSPSPRSPLHF. CDR3 DNA sequence: TGTGCCAGCAGTTCCCCGTCCCCGAGATCACCCCTCCACTTT.

The chain is built from TRBV7-9 and TRBJ1-3; D may be TRBD1 (5 bases). Trimming left V 4 bases short and J 2 bases short, with 9 bases between. The CDR3 consists of 14 residues. CDR1 and CDR2 (germline): SEHNR, FQNEAQ (reference sequence). The CDR3: CASSSDRAGNTIYF. CDR3 sequence (DNA): TGTGCCAGCAGCTCCGACAGAGCTGGAAACACCATATATTTT.

The rearrangement uses TRBV29-1 and TRBJ1-1; D is uncertain. This CDR3 spans 12 amino acids. The V gene lost 3 bases and the J gene lost 2 bases, with 7 bases spanning the gap. Germline V gene data show CDR1 as SQVTM and CDR2 as ANQGSEA. CDR3 DNA: TGCAGCGTTGATGGCAGTAACACTGAAGCTTTCTTT. Translated: CSVDGSNTEAFF. Supplemented by reference TRBV29-1 and TRBJ1-1, the full variable domain reads SAVISQKPSRDICQRGTSLTIQCQVDSQVTMMFWYRQQPGQSLTLIATANQGSEATYESGFVIDKFPISRPNLTFSTLTVSNMSPEDSSIYLCSVDGSNTEAFFGQGTRLTVV.

The chain is built from TRBV4-1 and TRBJ1-1, with TRBD1 as a possible D gene (6 bases). The CDR3 consists of 19 residues. Deletions cut 4 bases from V and 1 base from J, with 25 bases between. Germline CDR1 is MGHRA and CDR2 is YSYEKL. Here the CDR3 DNA reads TGCGCCAGCAGCCGATACAGGGTTCAGGGTGGAGGAGAGAACACTGAAGCTTTCTTT. Protein product: CASSRYRVQGGGENTEAFF.

V and J are TRBV30 and TRBJ2-2, with D possibly TRBD2 on 6 matching bases. From germline, CDR1 is GTSNPN and CDR2 SVGIG (reference sequence). CDR3 length equals 15 residues. V lost 4 bases, J lost 4 bases, and 16 bases lay in between. CDR3 sequence: CAWNRLGWSTGELFF. CDR3 coding DNA: TGTGCCTGGAACCGACTAGGGTGGAGCACCGGGGAGCTGTTTTTT.

The gene calls are TRBV7-7 and TRBJ2-3; 7 bases agree with TRBD2. J lost 5 bases, V lost 5 bases, and 7 bases had no gene match. The CDR3 is made up of 14 amino acids. Looked up from germline, CDR1 is SSHAT and CDR2 is FNYEAQ (reference sequence). CDR3 protein: CASSPTTSQDTQYF. The CDR3 DNA reads as TGTGCCAGCAGCCCGACGACTAGCCAAGATACGCAGTATTTT.

The gene calls are TRBV18 and TRBJ2-5; 7 positions match TRBD1. This CDR3 is 15 amino acids long. Germline loops: CDR1 KGHSH, CDR2 LQKENI. V lost 5 bases to trimming and J lost 2 bases; unmatched junction nucleotides: 8. The CDR3 here is CASSKMGQLQETQYF. For the CDR3, the DNA is TGTGCCAGCTCAAAAATGGGACAGCTTCAAGAGACCCAGTACTTC.

This clone has just a few counts. V usage is TRBV15 and J usage is TRBJ1-6, with D possibly being TRBD1 (6 bases). Between the trimmed V and J ends, which lost 0 bases and 9 bases, there was a span of 6 bases. The germline V gene encodes CDR1 LNHNV and CDR2 YYDKDF (reference sequence). CDR3 length: 13 residues. The CDR3 coding sequence is TGTGCCACCAGCAGAGAACAGGGTTCACCCCTCCACTTT. Translation: CATSREQGSPLHF.

The chain couples TRBV9 to TRBJ1-1, with D maybe TRBD1 (5 bases). V lost 5 bases and J lost 5, with 16 bases in between. The CDR3 totals 14 residues. The germline V gene has CDR1 SGDLS and CDR2 YYNGEE. The chain's CDR3 is CASSRDLGWTEAFF. Written as DNA, the CDR3 is TGTGCCAGCAGTCGGGACCTGGGGTGGACTGAAGCTTTCTTT.

The gene calls are TRBV27 and TRBJ1-5; 8 bases align to TRBD1. Looked up from germline, CDR1 is MNHEY and CDR2 is SMNVEV (reference sequence). The CDR3 spans 15 residues. Trimming removed 7 bases from V and 2 bases from J; junction bases left unmatched: 7. In DNA form, the CDR3 reads TGTGCCAGCATGCCCCAGGGGGCCGGCAATCAGCCCCAGCATTTT. Translated: CASMPQGAGNQPQHF.

The chain is built from TRBV5-1 and TRBJ1-2, with D uncertain. In germline, CDR1 is SGHRS, CDR2 YFSETQ. The V end lost 0 bases, the J end lost 1 base, and 7 bases lay between the germline ends. There are 14 residues in the CDR3. The CDR3 bases are TGCGCCAGCAGCTTGGGTCAGATTAACTATGGCTACACCTTC. This codes for CASSLGQINYGYTF. The entire variable domain, with the rest obtained from reference TRBV5-1 and TRBJ1-2, is as follows: KAGVTQTPRYLIKTRGQQVTLSCSPISGHRSVSWYQQTPGQGLQFLFEYFSETQRNKGNFPGRFSGRQFSNSRSEMNVSTLELGDSALYLCASSLGQINYGYTFGSGTRLTVV.

This clone occurred once. J is TRBJ2-7 and V is TRBV18; possible D gene TRBD2, 5 bases. Trimming took 5 bases from V and 3 from J, leaving 11 bases between them. Germline CDR1 KGHSH, CDR2 LQKENI. The length of the CDR3 is 13 residues. In DNA form, the CDR3 reads TGTGCCAGCTCAACCGGGAATATCTACGAGCAGTACTTC. Protein sequence: CASSTGNIYEQYF.

J is TRBJ1-1 and V is TRBV9; possible D gene TRBD1, 5 bases. The V gene's germline CDR1 is SGDLS and CDR2 YYNGEE. V was trimmed by 4 bases and J by 4 bases, leaving 23 bases between them. The CDR3 runs 17 residues. This chain's CDR3 is CASSPAEGQGAATEAFF. DNA of the CDR3: TGTGCCAGCAGCCCAGCGGAAGGCCAGGGTGCGGCCACTGAAGCTTTCTTT.

J is TRBJ1-1 and V is TRBV5-1, with a tentative D call TRBD1 (6 bases). Germline loops: CDR1 SGHRS, CDR2 YFSETQ. Trimming took 5 bases from V and 2 from J, leaving 13 bases between them. The CDR3 totals 14 residues. In DNA, the CDR3 is TGCGCCAGCAGTCGGGGAGGGGGAAACACTGAAGCTTTCTTT. Translation gives CASSRGGGNTEAFF.

The chain carries TRBV27 and TRBJ1-2; the match to TRBD1 covers 7 bases. Trimming took 6 bases from V and 7 from J; bases not matched to a gene: 8. The CDR3 runs 13 residues. Germline V gene lookup returns CDR1 MNHEY and CDR2 SMNVEV (reference sequence). Written as DNA, the CDR3 is TGTGCCAGCAGGATAGACAGGGTGTCTGGCTACACCTTC. As protein: CASRIDRVSGYTF.

The V call is TRBV7-3, the J call TRBJ2-1, with unresolved D. With 2 bases removed from V and 4 bases from J, the gap between germline ends came to 9 bases. There are 14 residues in the CDR3. Germline CDR1 and CDR2: SGHTA and FQGTGA. The CDR3 bases are TGTGCCAGCAGCTTAGACGTCAGATACAATGAGCAGTTCTTC. Translated: CASSLDVRYNEQFF.

The chain links TRBV19 to TRBJ2-7, with 7 bases matching TRBD1. The CDR3 covers 13 residues. V gave up 7 bases and J gave up 0 bases; unmatched junction bases: 3. Germline CDR1 LNHDA, CDR2 SQIVND (reference sequence). The CDR3 bases are TGTGCCAGTACGGACAGGAGCTCCTACGAGCAGTACTTC. This encodes CASTDRSSYEQYF.